This T cell receptor beta chain was captured by sequencing in a study of blood T cell repertoires in COVID-19. Clones were sequenced by immunoSEQ multiplex PCR, and TCRdb holds only the in-frame ones, with some missing. The sample includes around 150,000 clones, about 88% of them seen just once. The CDR3 extends over 15 amino acids. J gave up 5 bases and V 2 bases, and 5 bases lay outside the gene matches. The germline V gene has CDR1 SNHLY and CDR2 FYNNEI. The sequencing sample was made of peripheral blood. The TCR sequence derives from a man aged 60 to 69 with active or convalescent COVID-19. This chain joins TRBV2 and TRBJ2-5; 10 nucleotides align to TRBD1. CDR3 sequence: CASSERWTGGETQYF. The CDR3, as DNA: TGTGCCAGCAGTGAAAGGTGGACAGGGGGGGAGACCCAGTACTTC.